The clone carrying this TCR beta chain was recorded many times. TCRdb itself ran the 5' RACE reads through MiXCR, one entry per CDR3 protein. The table records about 13,000 distinct CDR3 sequences, under 5.5% of them present only once. The data were obtained in a study of T cells after yellow fever vaccination. The CDR3 length is 13 residues. V lost 6 bases to trimming and J lost 5 bases; unmatched junction nucleotides: 9. The germline V gene encodes CDR1 DFQATT and CDR2 SNEGSKA (reference sequence). Whole-study findings and limits: The sorted memory subsets sampled on day 0 contained almost no detectable vaccine-responding clonotypes.

The sample was PBMCs, either bulk or a sorted T-cell subset (CD4+, CD8+, memory, or dextramer-sorted; not recorded which), taken 45 days after the yellow fever booster vaccination. This chain joins TRBV20-1 and TRBJ1-2; 7 nucleotides line up with TRBD1. The clonotype comes from a man in his thirties or forties who received the YFV17D yellow fever vaccine. For the CDR3, the DNA is TGCAGTGCCCAATCACAGGGGATTTATGGCTACACCTTC. Translation gives CSAQSQGIYGYTF.